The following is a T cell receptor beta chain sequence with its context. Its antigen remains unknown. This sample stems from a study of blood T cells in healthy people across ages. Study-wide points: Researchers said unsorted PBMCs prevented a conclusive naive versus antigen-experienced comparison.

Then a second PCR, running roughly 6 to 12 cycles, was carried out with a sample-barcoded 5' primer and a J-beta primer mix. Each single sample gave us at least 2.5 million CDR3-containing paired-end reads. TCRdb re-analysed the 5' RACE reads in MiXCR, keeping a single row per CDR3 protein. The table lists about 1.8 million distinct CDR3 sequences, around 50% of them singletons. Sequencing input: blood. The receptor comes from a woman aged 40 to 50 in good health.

CDR3: CASSQPGLAGVEQYF. Written as DNA, the CDR3 is TGTGCCAGCAGTCAACCGGGACTAGCGGGGGTCGAGCAGTACTTC. V usage is TRBV2 and J usage is TRBJ2-7; 14 bases fit TRBD2. This CDR3 is built from 15 residues. Germline V gene lookup returns CDR1 SNHLY and CDR2 FYNNEI. Trimming took 5 bases from V and 6 from J; bases not matched to a gene: 6.